The next 23 T cell receptor beta chains were all read from a single sample in a study of T cells in Graves' hyperthyroidism and ophthalmopathy. Amplified TCR beta CDR3 regions derived from RNA transcripts. HTBI primers were used for first-round RT-PCR of the TCR CDR3. TCRdb redid the calling of the multiplex PCR reads with MiXCR, one entry per CDR3 protein. Of 600,000 to 700,000 distinct CDR3 sequences listed, just under 45% are singletons. What was sequenced was peripheral blood or thyroid tissue (not recorded which). These receptors were taken from an adult man with Graves' disease, either hyperthyroidism or ophthalmopathy (not recorded which).

The rearrangement joins TRBV19 to TRBJ1-1; D gene uncertain. V shed 3 bases and J shed 4 bases, with 12 bases lying between them. Germline V lookup: CDR1 LNHDA, CDR2 SQIVND (reference sequence). The CDR3 is 14 amino acids. The CDR3 spells CASSIGVGTTEAFF. The DNA of the CDR3 is TGTGCCAGTAGTATCGGGGTTGGTACCACTGAAGCTTTCTTT.

This clonotype occurred many times. The rearrangement links TRBV29-1 to TRBJ1-4; tentative D call: TRBD1 (6 bases). CDR3 size: 12 residues. Germline V gives CDR1 SQVTM, CDR2 ANQGSEA. V lost 2 bases to trimming and J lost 8 bases, with 9 bases between them. The CDR3 nucleotides are TGCAGCGTTGAATCAGGGGAGGAAAAACTGTTTTTT. It specifies CSVESGEEKLFF.

This clonotype has just a few counts. A read error may be the cause here, since a much bigger clone is one base away. The chain combines TRBV12-3 or TRBV12-4 with TRBJ1-1; 8 bases match TRBD1. Trimming removed 5 bases from V and 6 bases from J; junction bases left unmatched: 5. The CDR3 contains 13 residues. The CDR3 sequence: CASSRTGRAEAFF. The CDR3, as DNA: TGTGCCAGCAGTCGGACAGGGCGGGCTGAAGCTTTCTTT.

This clonotype showed up many times. A junction boundary mismatches the germline segment, possibly from a read error. This chain connects TRBV12-3 or TRBV12-4 to TRBJ1-1, with D uncertain. The length of the CDR3 is 13 residues. The CDR3 reads CASSLVSNTEAFF. CDR3 bases: TGTGCCAGCAGCTTAGTCTCGAACACTGAAGCTTTCTTT.

This clonotype was detected many times. This CDR3 is CASKEVNTEAFF. The DNA of the CDR3 is TGTGCCTCGAAGGAAGTGAACACTGAAGCTTTCTTT. This chain uses TRBV19 with TRBJ1-1; D is uncertain. Germline loops: CDR1 LNHDA, CDR2 SQIVND (reference sequence). CDR3 length equals 12 residues. The V end lost 11 bases, the J end lost 0 bases, and 10 bases lay between the germline ends.

The genes are TRBV7-8 and TRBJ1-1; D is perhaps TRBD1 (5 bases). Germline V lookup: CDR1 SGHVS, CDR2 FQNEAQ. The CDR3 covers 14 residues. Trimming removed 5 bases at V and 4 bases at J, with 14 bases between. The CDR3 region is CASSPPPGGTEAFF. Here the CDR3 DNA reads TGTGCCAGCAGCCCGCCCCCGGGGGGCACTGAAGCTTTCTTT.

About this clonotype itself: This clone may be a read error of a much larger clone one base away. As the CDR3 is not closed by the conserved phenylalanine or tryptophan, this likely results from a read error. The gene calls are TRBV7-2 and TRBJ2-7; TRBD2 matches at 15 bases. Germline V CDR1 and CDR2: SGHTA, FQGNSA. The ends lost 1 base at V and 5 bases at J; junction bases unmatched: 9. The CDR3 is 18 amino acids. This CDR3 reads CASSLVLWGLAGGDEQYL. In nucleotides, the CDR3 is TGTGCCAGCAGCTTAGTTCTGTGGGGACTAGCGGGAGGTGACGAGCAGTACCTC.

The chain is built from TRBV7-2 and TRBJ1-5; D is unresolved. Trimming pared 2 bases from V and 11 bases from J, leaving 4 bases between. This CDR3 region has 10 residues. Germline CDR1 SGHTA, CDR2 FQGNSA. The CDR3 loop reads CASSLLSQHF. The CDR3 DNA sequence: TGTGCCAGCAGCTTACTGTCCCAGCATTTT.

The rearrangement links TRBV29-1 to TRBJ2-7; D may be TRBD1 (5 bases). In germline, CDR1 is SQVTM, CDR2 ANQGSEA. V dropped 5 bases and J dropped 8 bases, with 22 bases sitting between them. This CDR3 comprises 14 residues. The CDR3 DNA follows: TGCAGCGTTAGTTCAGGGTCAGGCCAGCCCCAGCAGTACTTC. This gives the protein CSVSSGSGQPQQYF.

This clonotype was seen more than once but under ten times. The chain combines TRBV20-1 with TRBJ2-5; D is perhaps TRBD1 or TRBD2 (5 bases each). The CDR3 has 14 residues. Trimming took 4 bases from V and 5 from J, leaving 17 bases between them. Germline V lookup: CDR1 DFQATT, CDR2 SNEGSKA (reference sequence). CDR3 amino acids: CSAKAGDPQETQYF. The DNA of the CDR3 is TGCAGTGCTAAGGCCGGGGACCCCCAGGAGACCCAGTACTTC.

This clonotype has only a few counts. The chain combines TRBV12-3 or TRBV12-4 with TRBJ1-1; D possibly corresponds to TRBD1 (5 bases). Trimming took 6 bases from V and 6 from J, leaving 20 bases between them. The CDR3 sequence is 15 residues long. In DNA form, the CDR3 reads TGTGCCAGCAGCCAAGATTGGTCGGGGGAAGCTGAAGCTTTCTTT. Translated: CASSQDWSGEAEAFF.

In this sample, this clonotype turned up many times. V gene TRBV7-2 combines with J gene TRBJ2-7; 9 nucleotides align to TRBD1. The germline V gene encodes CDR1 SGHTA and CDR2 FQGNSA. The CDR3 sequence is 13 residues long. Trimming took 9 bases from V and 3 from J; bases not matched to a gene: 6. This CDR3 reads CASRQGGNYEQYF. CDR3 nucleotides: TGTGCCAGTCGACAGGGGGGTAACTACGAGCAGTACTTC.

This chain links TRBV6-5 with TRBJ2-5; 7 bases agree with TRBD2. Trimming removed 4 bases from V and 0 bases from J; junction bases left unmatched: 2. The CDR3 sequence is 14 residues long. Germline CDR1 MNHEY, CDR2 SVGAGI. The CDR3 DNA reads as TGTGCCAGCAGTTGGACTAGACACCAAGAGACCCAGTACTTC. Its translation is CASSWTRHQETQYF.

This clonotype was seen ten or more times. The rearrangement joins TRBV5-1 to TRBJ2-7; D remains ambiguous. Germline CDR1 and CDR2: SGHRS and YFSETQ. This CDR3 spans 14 amino acids. V was trimmed by 4 bases and J by 0 bases, leaving 11 bases between them. Here the CDR3 DNA reads TGCGCCAGCAGCCGGACGGAGAGCTCCTACGAGCAGTACTTC. It is translated as CASSRTESSYEQYF.

In regard to this clonotype: A read error is likely, as this CDR3 ends without the conserved phenylalanine or tryptophan. The DNA is left out, because the CDR3 cannot be placed on it with certainty; the CDR3 is given as TCRdb lists it. The gene calls are TRBV2 and TRBJ1-1. Germline V gene sequence: CDR1 SNHLY, CDR2 FYNNEI. The CDR3 sequence runs 8 residues, both termini included. CDR3 in amino acids: CASSLEGY.

J is TRBJ1-4 and V is TRBV4-1, with 9 bases that match TRBD1. The ends lost 1 base at V and 5 bases at J; junction bases unmatched: 2. The V gene's germline CDR1 is MGHRA and CDR2 YSYEKL. The CDR3 is made up of 15 amino acids. The CDR3: CASSQAGTGNEKLFF. The CDR3 DNA sequence: TGCGCCAGCAGCCAAGCCGGGACAGGGAATGAAAAACTGTTTTTT.

This sequence joins TRBV7-9 and TRBJ1-5, with 8 bases that match TRBD1. Trimming at V came to 9 bases and at J to 7 bases, leaving 17 bases not matched to a gene. Germline CDR1 SEHNR, CDR2 FQNEAQ (reference sequence). The CDR3 has 16 residues. DNA of the CDR3: TGTGCCAGTAGCCCACGGACAGGGCGAATCAACCAGCCCCAGCATTTT. Protein sequence: CASSPRTGRINQPQHF.

In this sample, this clonotype turned up many times. The chain combines TRBV15 with TRBJ1-2; D remains unclear. This CDR3 comprises 14 residues. The germline CDR1 and CDR2 sequences are LNHNV and YYDKDF (reference sequence). V was trimmed by 0 bases and J by 8 bases, leaving 13 bases between them. CDR3 DNA: TGTGCCACCAGCAGAGAGGACGAAAGCTACGGCTACACCTTC. Translating gives CATSREDESYGYTF.

The table lists this clonotype with a few counts. The chain employs TRBV9 and TRBJ2-5; D is undetermined. Germline CDR1 SGDLS, CDR2 YYNGEE. This CDR3 is built from 13 residues. V was trimmed by 2 bases and J by 9 bases, leaving 14 bases between them. CDR3 in amino acids: CASSVGFNQPQYF. In DNA form, the CDR3 reads TGTGCCAGCAGCGTGGGGTTTAATCAGCCCCAGTACTTC.

This clonotype was counted a few times. A read error is possible here, since a much larger clone lies one base away. The chain carries TRBV7-9 and TRBJ2-5; D remains unclear. The CDR3 has 8 residues. Germline lookup yields CDR1 SEHNR and CDR2 FQNEAQ (reference sequence). The V end was cut by 4 bases, the J end by 9 bases, with 0 bases between. The CDR3 DNA follows: TGTGCCAGCAGCTCCCAGTACTTC. Protein: CASSSQYF.

The gene calls are TRBV29-1 and TRBJ2-5; TRBD2 matches at 8 bases. Losses at the gene ends were 4 bases for V and 5 bases for J; bases not matched to a gene: 9. This CDR3 is built from 14 residues. Germline values: CDR1 SQVTM, CDR2 ANQGSEA. The CDR3 sequence: CSVVAAGVGETQYF. CDR3 nucleotides: TGCAGCGTTGTGGCAGCGGGAGTGGGGGAGACCCAGTACTTC.

The rearrangement uses TRBV20-1 and TRBJ2-5, with TRBD1 identical over 10 bases. Germline CDR1 reads DFQATT; CDR2 reads SNEGSKA (reference sequence). Trimming took 5 bases from V and 1 from J; bases not matched to a gene: 16. The CDR3 is 18 residues long. The CDR3 loop reads CSASGTGDAKTPQETQYF. The CDR3 region has the DNA TGCAGTGCTTCCGGGACAGGGGACGCGAAAACGCCCCAAGAGACCCAGTACTTC.

The chain has TRBV24-1 and TRBJ1-2, with a possible D match to TRBD1 (5 bases). The CDR3 is made up of 11 amino acids. V gave up 5 bases and J gave up 7 bases, with 7 bases separating them. CDR1 and CDR2 from the germline V gene are KGHDR and SFDVKD. Here the CDR3 DNA reads TGTGCCACCAGTGCAGGGTTTGGCTACACCTTC. As protein: CATSAGFGYTF.